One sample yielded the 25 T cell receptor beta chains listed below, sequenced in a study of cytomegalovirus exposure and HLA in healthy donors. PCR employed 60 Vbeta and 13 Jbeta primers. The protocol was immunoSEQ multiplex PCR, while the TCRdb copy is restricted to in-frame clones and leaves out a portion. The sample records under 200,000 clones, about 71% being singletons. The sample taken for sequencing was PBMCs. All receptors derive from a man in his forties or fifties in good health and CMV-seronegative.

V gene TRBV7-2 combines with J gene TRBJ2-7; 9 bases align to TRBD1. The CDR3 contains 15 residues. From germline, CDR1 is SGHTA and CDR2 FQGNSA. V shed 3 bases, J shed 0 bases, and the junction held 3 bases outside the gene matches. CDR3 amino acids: CASSFDRGFSYEQYF. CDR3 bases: TGTGCCAGCAGCTTTGACAGGGGGTTCTCCTACGAGCAGTACTTC.

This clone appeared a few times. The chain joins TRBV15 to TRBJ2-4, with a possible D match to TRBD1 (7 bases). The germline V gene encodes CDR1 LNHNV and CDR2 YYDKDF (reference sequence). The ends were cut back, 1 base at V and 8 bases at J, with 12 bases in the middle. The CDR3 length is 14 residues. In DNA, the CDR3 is TGTGCCACCAGCAGAGTGGGCAGGGGGGACATTCAGTACTTC. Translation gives CATSRVGRGDIQYF.

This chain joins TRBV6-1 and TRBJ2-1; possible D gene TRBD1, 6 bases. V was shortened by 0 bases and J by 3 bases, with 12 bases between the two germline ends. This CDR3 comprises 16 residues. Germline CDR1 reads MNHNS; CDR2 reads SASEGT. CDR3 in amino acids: CASSEANRALYNEQFF. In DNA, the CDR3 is TGTGCCAGCAGTGAAGCGAACAGGGCCCTCTACAATGAGCAGTTCTTC.

The CDR3, as DNA: TGTGCCAGCAGTGTGAGCGGGGGGGCCACGGATGAGCAGTTCTTC. Its protein product is CASSVSGGATDEQFF. The chain recombines TRBV2 with TRBJ2-1; TRBD2 matches at 10 bases. After removal of 4 bases from V and 8 bases from J, the junction contained 8 bases not matched to a gene. The CDR3 contains 15 residues. CDR1 SNHLY and CDR2 FYNNEI come from the germline V gene.

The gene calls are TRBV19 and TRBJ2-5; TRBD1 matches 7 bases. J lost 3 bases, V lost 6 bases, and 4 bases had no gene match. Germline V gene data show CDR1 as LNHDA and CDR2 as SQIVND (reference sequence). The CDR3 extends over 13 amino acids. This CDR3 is CASSGTAEETQYF. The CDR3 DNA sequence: TGTGCCAGTAGCGGGACAGCAGAAGAGACCCAGTACTTC. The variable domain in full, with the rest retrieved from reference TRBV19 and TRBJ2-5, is DGGITQSPKYLFRKEGQNVTLSCEQNLNHDAMYWYRQDPGQGLRLIYYSQIVNDFQKGDIAEGYSVSREKKESFPLTVTSAQKNPTAFYLCASSGTAEETQYFGPGTRLLVL.

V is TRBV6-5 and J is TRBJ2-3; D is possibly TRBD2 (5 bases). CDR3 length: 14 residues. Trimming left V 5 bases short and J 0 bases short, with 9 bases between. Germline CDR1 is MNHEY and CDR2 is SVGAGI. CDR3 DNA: TGTGCCAGCAGTCCCACTAGAAGCACAGATACGCAGTATTTT. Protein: CASSPTRSTDTQYF.

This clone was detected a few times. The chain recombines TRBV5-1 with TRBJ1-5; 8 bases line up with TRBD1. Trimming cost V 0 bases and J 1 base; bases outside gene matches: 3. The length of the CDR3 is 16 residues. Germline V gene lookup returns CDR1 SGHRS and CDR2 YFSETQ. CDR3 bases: TGCGCCAGCAGCTTGGGGAACAGGGGGAGCAATCAGCCCCAGCATTTT. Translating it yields CASSLGNRGSNQPQHF.

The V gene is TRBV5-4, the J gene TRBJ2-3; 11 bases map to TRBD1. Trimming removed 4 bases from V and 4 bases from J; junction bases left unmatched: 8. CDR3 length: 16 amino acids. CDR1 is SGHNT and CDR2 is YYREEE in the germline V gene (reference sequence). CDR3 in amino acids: CASSGGQGARSDTQYF. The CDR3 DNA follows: TGTGCCAGCAGCGGAGGACAGGGGGCGCGGTCAGATACGCAGTATTTT. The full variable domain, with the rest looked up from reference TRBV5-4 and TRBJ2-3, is ETGVTQSPTHLIKTRGQQVTLRCSSQSGHNTVSWYQQALGQGPQFIFQYYREEENGRGNFPPRFSGLQFPNYSSELNVNALELDDSALYLCASSGGQGARSDTQYFGPGTRLTVL.

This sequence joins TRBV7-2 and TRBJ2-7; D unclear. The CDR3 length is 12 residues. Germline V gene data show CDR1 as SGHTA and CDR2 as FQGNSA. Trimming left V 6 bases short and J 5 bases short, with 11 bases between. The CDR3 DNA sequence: TGTGCCAGCAGTGCCCGAGTCGACGAGCAGTACTTC. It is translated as CASSARVDEQYF.

CDR3 sequence (DNA): TGTGCCAGCAGCCCCAGGGCCCATCAGCCCCAGCATTTT. Protein sequence: CASSPRAHQPQHF. The chain joins TRBV7-6 to TRBJ1-5, with D possibly TRBD1 on 5 matching bases. The CDR3 runs to 13 residues. Germline V gene lookup returns CDR1 SGHVS and CDR2 FNYEAQ. V was clipped by 5 bases and J by 5 bases, with 10 bases between them. The full variable domain, completed using reference TRBV7-6 and TRBJ1-5, is GAGVSQSPRYKVTKRGQDVALRCDPISGHVSLYWYRQALGQGPEFLTYFNYEAQQDKSGLPNDRFSAERPEGSISTLTIQRTEQRDSAMYRCASSPRAHQPQHFGDGTRLSIL.

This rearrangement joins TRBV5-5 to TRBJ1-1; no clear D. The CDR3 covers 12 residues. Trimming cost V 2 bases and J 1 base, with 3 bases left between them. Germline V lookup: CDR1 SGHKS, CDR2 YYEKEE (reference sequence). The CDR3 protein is CASSFRNTEAFF. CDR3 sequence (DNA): TGTGCCAGCAGCTTTCGGAACACTGAAGCTTTCTTT.

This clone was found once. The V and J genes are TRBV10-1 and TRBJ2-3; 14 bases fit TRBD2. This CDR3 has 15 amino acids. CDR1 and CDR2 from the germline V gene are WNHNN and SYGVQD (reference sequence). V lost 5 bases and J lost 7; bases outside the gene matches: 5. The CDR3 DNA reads TGCGCCAGCAGTTCGACTAGCGGGGGGGCGAATACGCAGTATTTT. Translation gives CASSSTSGGANTQYF.

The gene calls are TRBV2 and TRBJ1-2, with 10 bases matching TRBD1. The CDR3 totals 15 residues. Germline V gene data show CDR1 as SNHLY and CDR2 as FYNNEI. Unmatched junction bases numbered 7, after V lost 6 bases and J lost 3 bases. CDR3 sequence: CASRKTGGIDYGYTF. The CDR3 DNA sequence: TGTGCCAGCAGGAAGACAGGGGGCATTGACTATGGCTACACCTTC.

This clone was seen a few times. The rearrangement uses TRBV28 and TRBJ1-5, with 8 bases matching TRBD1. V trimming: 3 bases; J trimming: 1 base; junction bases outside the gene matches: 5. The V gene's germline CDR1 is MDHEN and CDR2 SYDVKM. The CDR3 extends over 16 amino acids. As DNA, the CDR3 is TGTGCCAGCAGTTTCAGGGGGCGCGGGAGCAATCAGCCCCAGCATTTT. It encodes CASSFRGRGSNQPQHF.

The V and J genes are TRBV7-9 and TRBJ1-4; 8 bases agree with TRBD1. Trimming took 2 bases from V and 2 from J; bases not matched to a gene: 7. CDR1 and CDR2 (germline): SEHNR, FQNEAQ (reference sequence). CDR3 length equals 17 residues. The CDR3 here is CASSLRTGSPTNEKLFF. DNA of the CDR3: TGTGCCAGCAGCTTAAGGACAGGGTCCCCCACTAATGAAAAACTGTTTTTT. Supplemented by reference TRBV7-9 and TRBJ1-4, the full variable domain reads DTGVSQNPRHKITKRGQNVTFRCDPISEHNRLYWYRQTLGQGPEFLTYFQNEAQLEKSRLLSDRFSAERPKGSFSTLEIQRTEQGDSAMYLCASSLRTGSPTNEKLFFGSGTQLSVL.

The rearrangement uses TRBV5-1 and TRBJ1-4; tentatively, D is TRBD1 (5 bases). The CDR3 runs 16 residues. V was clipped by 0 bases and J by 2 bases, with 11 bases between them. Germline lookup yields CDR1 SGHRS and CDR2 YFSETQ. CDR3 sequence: CASSLASGGTNEKLFF. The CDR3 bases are TGCGCCAGCAGCTTGGCCTCCGGGGGGACTAATGAAAAACTGTTTTTT.

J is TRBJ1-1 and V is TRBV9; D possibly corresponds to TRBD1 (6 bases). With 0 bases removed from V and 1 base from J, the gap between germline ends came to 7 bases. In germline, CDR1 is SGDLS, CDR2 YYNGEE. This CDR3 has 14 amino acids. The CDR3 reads CASSVGQANTEAFF. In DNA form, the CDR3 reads TGTGCCAGCAGCGTAGGACAGGCGAACACTGAAGCTTTCTTT.

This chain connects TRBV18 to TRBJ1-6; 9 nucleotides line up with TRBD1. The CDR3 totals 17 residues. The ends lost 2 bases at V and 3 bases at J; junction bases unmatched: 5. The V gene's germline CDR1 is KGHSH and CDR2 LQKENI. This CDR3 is CASSPYRGRHYNSPLHF. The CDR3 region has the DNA TGTGCCAGCTCACCATACAGGGGGCGTCACTATAATTCACCCCTCCACTTT.

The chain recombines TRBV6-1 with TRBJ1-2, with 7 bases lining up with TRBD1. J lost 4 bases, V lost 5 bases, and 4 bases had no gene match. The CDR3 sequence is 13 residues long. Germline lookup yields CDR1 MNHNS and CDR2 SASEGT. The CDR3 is CASSFEGAYGYTF. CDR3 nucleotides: TGTGCCAGCAGTTTCGAGGGGGCCTATGGCTACACCTTC.

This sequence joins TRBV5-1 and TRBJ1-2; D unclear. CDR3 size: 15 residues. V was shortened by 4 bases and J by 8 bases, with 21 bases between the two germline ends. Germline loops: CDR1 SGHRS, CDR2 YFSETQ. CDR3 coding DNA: TGCGCCAGCAGCAAGTTACTGGACGCTGAGGGAGGCTACACCTTC. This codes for CASSKLLDAEGGYTF. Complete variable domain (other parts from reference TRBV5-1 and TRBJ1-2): KAGVTQTPRYLIKTRGQQVTLSCSPISGHRSVSWYQQTPGQGLQFLFEYFSETQRNKGNFPGRFSGRQFSNSRSEMNVSTLELGDSALYLCASSKLLDAEGGYTFGSGTRLTVV.

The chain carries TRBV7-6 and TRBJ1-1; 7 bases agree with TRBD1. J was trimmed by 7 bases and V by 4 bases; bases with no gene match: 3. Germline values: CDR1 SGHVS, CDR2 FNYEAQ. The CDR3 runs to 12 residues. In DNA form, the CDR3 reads TGTGCCAGCAGCTCTCAGGGGGTTGAAGCTTTCTTT. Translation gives CASSSQGVEAFF.

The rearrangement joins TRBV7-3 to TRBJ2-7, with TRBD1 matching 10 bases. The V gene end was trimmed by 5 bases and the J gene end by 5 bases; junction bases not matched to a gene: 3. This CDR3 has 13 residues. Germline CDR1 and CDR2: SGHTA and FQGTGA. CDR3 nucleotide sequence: TGTGCCAGCAGCCTGACAGGGGGCAACGAGCAGTACTTC. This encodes CASSLTGGNEQYF.

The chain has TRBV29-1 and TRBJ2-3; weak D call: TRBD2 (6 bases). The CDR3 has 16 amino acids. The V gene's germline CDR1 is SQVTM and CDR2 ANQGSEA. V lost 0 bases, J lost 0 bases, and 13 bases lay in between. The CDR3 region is CSVEDDWRGSTDTQYF. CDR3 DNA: TGCAGCGTTGAAGATGACTGGCGGGGTAGCACAGATACGCAGTATTTT.

CDR3 residues: CASTLTLRGEQYF. The CDR3 DNA is TGTGCCAGCACCTTAACCCTCAGGGGCGAGCAGTACTTC. The V and J genes are TRBV28 and TRBJ2-7; tentatively, D is TRBD1 (6 bases). CDR1 and CDR2 (germline): MDHEN, SYDVKM. CDR3 length: 13 residues. V lost 7 bases to trimming and J lost 6 bases, with 16 bases between them.

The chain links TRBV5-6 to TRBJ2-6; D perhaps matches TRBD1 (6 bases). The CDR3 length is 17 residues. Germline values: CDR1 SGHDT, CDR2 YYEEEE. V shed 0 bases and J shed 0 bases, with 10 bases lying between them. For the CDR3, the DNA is TGTGCCAGCAGCTTGGTAAAACAGGGCTCTGGGGCCAACGTCCTGACTTTC. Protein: CASSLVKQGSGANVLTF. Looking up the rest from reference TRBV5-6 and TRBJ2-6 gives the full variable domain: DAGVTQSPTHLIKTRGQQVTLRCSPKSGHDTVSWYQQALGQGPQFIFQYYEEEERQRGNFPDRFSGHQFPNYSSELNVNALLLGDSALYLCASSLVKQGSGANVLTFGAGSRLTVL.